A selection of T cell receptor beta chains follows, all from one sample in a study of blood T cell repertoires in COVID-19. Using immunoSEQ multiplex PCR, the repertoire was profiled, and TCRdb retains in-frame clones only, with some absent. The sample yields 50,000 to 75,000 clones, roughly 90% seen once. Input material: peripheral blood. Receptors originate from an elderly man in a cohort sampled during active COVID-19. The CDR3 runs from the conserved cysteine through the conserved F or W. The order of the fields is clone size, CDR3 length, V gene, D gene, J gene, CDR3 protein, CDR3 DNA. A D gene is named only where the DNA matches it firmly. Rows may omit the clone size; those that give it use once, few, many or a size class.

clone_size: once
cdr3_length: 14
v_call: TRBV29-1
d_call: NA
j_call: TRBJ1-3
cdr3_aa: CSVGTTVSGNTIYF
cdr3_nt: TGCAGCGTGGGGACAACCGTCTCTGGAAACACCATATATTTT

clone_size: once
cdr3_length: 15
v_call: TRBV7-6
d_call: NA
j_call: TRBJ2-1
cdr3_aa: CASSPLGSRNNEQFF
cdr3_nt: TGTGCCAGCAGCCCATTAGGTAGCAGAAACAATGAGCAGTTCTTC

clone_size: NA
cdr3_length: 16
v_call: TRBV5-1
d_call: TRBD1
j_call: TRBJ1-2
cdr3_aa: CASSLAAGGVAYGYTF
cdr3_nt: TGCGCCAGCAGCTTGGCGGCAGGGGGCGTTGCCTATGGCTACACCTTC

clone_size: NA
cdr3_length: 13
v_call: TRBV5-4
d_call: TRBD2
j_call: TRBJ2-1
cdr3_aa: CASTGGGYNEQFF
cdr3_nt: TGTGCCAGCACTGGCGGGGGGTACAATGAGCAGTTCTTC

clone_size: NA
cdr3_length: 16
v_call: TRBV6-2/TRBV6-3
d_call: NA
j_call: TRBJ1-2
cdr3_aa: CASSRQTGKAPRGYTF
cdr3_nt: TGTGCCAGCAGTCGCCAAACAGGGAAAGCACCTCGGGGCTACACCTTC

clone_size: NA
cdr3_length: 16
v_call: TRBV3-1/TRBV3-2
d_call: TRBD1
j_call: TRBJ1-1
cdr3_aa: CASSPGTAYGNTEAFF
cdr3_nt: TGTGCCAGCAGCCCCGGGACAGCCTACGGGAACACTGAAGCTTTCTTT

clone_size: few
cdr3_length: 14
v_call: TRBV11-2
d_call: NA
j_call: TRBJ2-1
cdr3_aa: CASSLELASNEQFF
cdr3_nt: TGTGCCAGCAGCTTAGAGCTAGCTTCCAATGAGCAGTTCTTC

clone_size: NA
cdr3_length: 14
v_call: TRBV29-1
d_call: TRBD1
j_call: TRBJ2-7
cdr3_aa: CSVSSTGVHHEQYF
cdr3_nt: TGCAGCGTTTCTTCGACAGGGGTACACCACGAGCAGTACTTC

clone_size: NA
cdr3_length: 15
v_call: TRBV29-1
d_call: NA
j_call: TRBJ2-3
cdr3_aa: CSALNPPGGTDTQYF
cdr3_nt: TGCAGCGCGTTGAACCCTCCAGGGGGCACAGATACGCAGTATTTT

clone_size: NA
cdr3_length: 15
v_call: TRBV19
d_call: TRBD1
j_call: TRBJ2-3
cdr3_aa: CASSAGQGGTDTQYF
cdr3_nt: TGTGCCAGTAGTGCGGGACAGGGGGGCACAGATACGCAGTATTTT

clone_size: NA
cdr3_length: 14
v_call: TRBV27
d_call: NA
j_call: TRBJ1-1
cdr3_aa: CASTLGAGDTEAFF
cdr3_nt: TGTGCCAGCACCCTAGGGGCAGGGGACACTGAAGCTTTCTTT

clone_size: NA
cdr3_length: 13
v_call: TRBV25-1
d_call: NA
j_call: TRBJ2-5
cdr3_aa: CASSEQGRETQYF
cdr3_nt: TGTGCCAGCAGTGAACAGGGGAGAGAGACCCAGTACTTC

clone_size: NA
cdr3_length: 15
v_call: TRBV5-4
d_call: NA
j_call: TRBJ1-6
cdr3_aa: CASSQIGTTGSPLHF
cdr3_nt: TGTGCCAGCAGCCAAATCGGGACAACTGGTTCACCCCTCCACTTT

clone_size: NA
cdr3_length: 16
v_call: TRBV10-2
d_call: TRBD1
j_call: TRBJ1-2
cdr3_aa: CASSESMTGGQDGYTF
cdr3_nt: TGCGCCAGCAGTGAGTCGATGACAGGGGGCCAGGATGGCTACACCTTC

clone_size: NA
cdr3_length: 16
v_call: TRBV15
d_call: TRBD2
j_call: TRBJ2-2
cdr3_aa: CATSRGTSGNTGELFF
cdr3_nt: TGTGCCACCAGCAGGGGAACTAGCGGAAACACCGGGGAGCTGTTTTTT

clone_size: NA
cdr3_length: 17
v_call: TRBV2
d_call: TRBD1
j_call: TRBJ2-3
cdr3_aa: CASSTTRTGGRADTQYF
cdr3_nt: TGTGCCAGCAGTACCACTCGGACAGGGGGCCGGGCAGATACGCAGTATTTT

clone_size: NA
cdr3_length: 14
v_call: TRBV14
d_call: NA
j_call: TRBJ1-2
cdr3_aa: CASSQVGLGYGYTF
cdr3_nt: TGTGCCAGCAGCCAAGTCGGACTCGGCTATGGCTACACCTTC

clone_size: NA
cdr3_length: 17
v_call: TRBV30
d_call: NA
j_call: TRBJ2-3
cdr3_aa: CAWSVGLQVPSTDTQYF
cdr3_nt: TGTGCCTGGAGTGTAGGTTTGCAGGTCCCCAGCACAGATACGCAGTATTTT

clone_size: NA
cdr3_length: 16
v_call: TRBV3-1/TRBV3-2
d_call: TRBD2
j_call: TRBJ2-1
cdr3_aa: CASSYQLSGRPNEQFF
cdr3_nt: TGTGCCAGCAGCTACCAGTTGAGCGGGAGACCCAATGAGCAGTTCTTC

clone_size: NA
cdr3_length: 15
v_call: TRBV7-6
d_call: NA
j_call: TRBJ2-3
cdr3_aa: CASSLRHEYTDTQYF
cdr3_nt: TGTGCCAGCAGCTTACGACACGAATACACAGATACGCAGTATTTT

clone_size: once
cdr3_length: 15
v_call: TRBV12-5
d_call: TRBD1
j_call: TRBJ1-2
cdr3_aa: CASGLVPGQVYGYTF
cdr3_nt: TGTGCTAGTGGTTTGGTACCGGGACAGGTCTATGGCTACACCTTC

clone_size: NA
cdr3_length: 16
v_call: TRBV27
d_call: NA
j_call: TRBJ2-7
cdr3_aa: CASSLVGLPSSYEQYF
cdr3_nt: TGTGCCAGCAGTTTAGTTGGACTCCCAAGCTCCTACGAGCAGTACTTC